This TCR beta chain was sequenced for a study of CD8 T cells in ankylosing spondylitis. Looked up from germline, CDR1 is ENHRY and CDR2 is SYGVKD. CDR3 length: 13 residues. Trimming cost V 1 base and J 4 bases, with 5 bases left between them. Overall study findings and caveats: Among TCR beta sequences, a motif of eight or nine highly homologous variants appeared characteristic of ankylosing spondylitis blood. Earlier authors reported some of these motif variants in reactive arthritis synovial fluid and blood. Disease-linked clones proved CD8+ and comparatively uncommon in peripheral blood.

Libraries for TCR beta were made by quantitative 5'-RACE with molecular barcodes. TCRdb passed the 5' RACE reads through MiXCR, listing each CDR3 protein once. The sample carries some 450,000 distinct CDR3 sequences, 17% recorded once. This clonotype was seen repeatedly, ten times or more. What it recognizes is unknown. The receptor was isolated from a male donor with ankylosing spondylitis. This chain joins TRBV10-3 and TRBJ2-1; D unclear. The sequenced sample was blood, either unsorted or a sorted T cell fraction (not recorded which). Here the CDR3 reads CAISEFGYNEQFF. CDR3 DNA sequence: TGTGCCATCAGTGAGTTCGGTTACAATGAGCAGTTCTTC.